A single sample gave rise to the 10 T cell receptor beta chains below, sequenced in a study of T cell repertoires in cytomegalovirus infection. TCRdb used MiXCR to reprocess the reads, holding one entry per CDR3 protein. The table has fewer than 300,000 distinct CDR3 sequences, more than 20% seen once. Sequenced sample: PBMCs. Receptors originate from a human donor in good health (CMV status not recorded). Some clones in this sample may be carry-over from other donors' samples.

J is TRBJ2-1 and V is TRBV7-9, with TRBD2 identical over 13 bases. The CDR3 runs 17 residues. The germline V gene encodes CDR1 SEHNR and CDR2 FQNEAQ (reference sequence). J lost 7 bases, V lost 5 bases, and 11 bases had no gene match. CDR3 sequence: CASSPRTSGRSRNEQFF. The DNA for the CDR3 is TGTGCCAGCAGCCCCCGGACTAGCGGGAGAAGTCGGAATGAGCAGTTCTTC.

This clonotype was detected a few times. The chain carries TRBV6-5 and TRBJ2-5; 10 bases agree with TRBD2. This CDR3 region has 15 residues. CDR1 is MNHEY and CDR2 is SVGAGI in the germline V gene. V was pared by 0 bases and J by 2 bases, with 0 bases of the junction left unmatched. The CDR3 nucleotides are TGTGCCAGCAGTTACTCGACTAGCGGGCAAGAGACCCAGTACTTC. It translates to CASSYSTSGQETQYF.

This clonotype was detected a few times. The chain uses TRBV6-6 and TRBJ2-1, with a possible D match to TRBD2 (5 bases). Germline lookup yields CDR1 MNHNY and CDR2 SVGAGI (reference sequence). The V end lost 6 bases, the J end lost 9 bases, and 21 bases lay between the germline ends. The CDR3 covers 15 residues. In nucleotides, the CDR3 is TGTGCCAGCAGGGAGCCGGGTAAGAACCGGGGTGAGCAGTTCTTC. It translates to CASREPGKNRGEQFF.

This chain joins TRBV5-1 and TRBJ1-5; D is uncertain. Trimming cost V 3 bases and J 7 bases, with 11 bases left between them. The CDR3 length is 13 residues. CDR1 and CDR2 from the germline V gene are SGHRS and YFSETQ. The CDR3 coding sequence is TGCGCCAGCAGCTCCCGGGGTGAGCAGCCCCAGCATTTT. Its protein product is CASSSRGEQPQHF.

This clonotype was observed a handful of times. The chain is built from TRBV7-8 and TRBJ2-5, with 7 nucleotides matching TRBD2. The germline gives CDR1 SGHVS, CDR2 FQNEAQ. CDR3 length: 18 residues. J was trimmed by 3 bases and V by 5 bases; bases with no gene match: 18. The CDR3 DNA is TGTGCCAGCAGCCCCAACATCCTTGCGGGCGGGAGTAAAGAGACCCAGTACTTC. It codes for CASSPNILAGGSKETQYF.

This clonotype was counted many times. The chain employs TRBV10-3 and TRBJ2-7, with 7 positions matching TRBD1. Germline CDR1 ENHRY, CDR2 SYGVKD. The CDR3 has 17 amino acids. The J segment lost 1 base and the V segment lost 6 bases, leaving 15 bases of the junction unmatched. The CDR3 loop reads CAIRRQHRGHGSYEQYF. In DNA, the CDR3 is TGTGCCATCAGGAGACAACACAGGGGTCACGGGTCCTACGAGCAGTACTTC.

This clonotype occurred many times. The chain joins TRBV12-3 or TRBV12-4 to TRBJ2-7; the match to TRBD2 covers 9 bases. V dropped 1 base and J dropped 3; count of bases not matched to a gene: 7. The CDR3 contains 16 residues. The CDR3 region has the DNA TGTGCCAGCAGTTTAGTTCCTAGCGGGGATTTCTACGAGCAGTACTTC. It specifies CASSLVPSGDFYEQYF.

The chain employs TRBV20-1 and TRBJ2-1; TRBD2 matches 13 bases. Germline CDR1 reads DFQATT; CDR2 reads SNEGSKA (reference sequence). The junction had 4 bases not matched to a gene; V was cut back by 5 bases and J by 3 bases. The CDR3 consists of 15 residues. CDR3 residues: CSARLAGGYYNEQFF. The CDR3 coding sequence is TGCAGTGCTCGACTAGCGGGAGGCTACTACAATGAGCAGTTCTTC.

This clonotype was counted a few times. The J gene is TRBJ1-2, the V gene TRBV7-2; no clear D gene. V gave up 1 base and J gave up 6 bases, with 9 bases separating them. This CDR3 has 13 amino acids. Looked up from germline, CDR1 is SGHTA and CDR2 is FQGNSA. The CDR3 DNA sequence: TGTGCCAGCAGCTTAGGGCAGGAAGATGGCTACACCTTC. It yields the protein CASSLGQEDGYTF. The whole variable domain, remainder taken from reference TRBV7-2 and TRBJ1-2, is GAGVSQSPSNKVTEKGKDVELRCDPISGHTALYWYRQSLGQGLEFLIYFQGNSAPDKSGLPSDRFSAERTGGSVSTLTIQRTQQEDSAVYLCASSLGQEDGYTFGSGTRLTVV.

The J gene is TRBJ1-2, the V gene TRBV11-2; D might be TRBD1 (5 bases). V lost 5 bases to trimming and J lost 4 bases, with 14 bases between them. CDR1 is SGHAT, CDR2 FQNNGV, per germline. There are 14 residues in the CDR3. CDR3 in amino acids: CASSAGTAPYGYTF. In DNA form, the CDR3 reads TGTGCCAGCAGCGCCGGGACGGCTCCCTATGGCTACACCTTC. The full variable domain, its missing parts supplied by reference TRBV11-2 and TRBJ1-2, is EAGVAQSPRYKIIEKRQSVAFWCNPISGHATLYWYQQILGQGPKLLIQFQNNGVVDDSQLPKDRFSAERLKGVDSTLKIQPAKLEDSAVYLCASSAGTAPYGYTFGSGTRLTVV.